This record covers a single TCR beta chain. This entry belongs to a study of blood T cell repertoires in COVID-19. Study background: COVID-19 samples, acute and convalescent, were from the United States, Italy and Spain. Sample material is recorded as cDNA or gDNA derived from T cells, B-cell-depleted T cells, or PBMCs.

The CDR3 sequence is 15 residues long. Germline CDR1 and CDR2: SGHRS and YFSETQ. J gave up 6 bases and V 4 bases, and 11 bases lay outside the gene matches. The table came from immunoSEQ multiplex PCR; TCRdb's copy has only in-frame clones and leaves some out. Here the sample spans more than 40,000 clones, roughly 86% being singletons. Sequencing input: peripheral blood. This TCR was sampled from a man between 50 and 59 years old with active COVID-19. The chain is built from TRBV5-1 and TRBJ1-1; 8 bases line up with TRBD1. The CDR3 sequence: CASSDKTGAWAEAFF. The CDR3 DNA follows: TGCGCCAGCAGCGATAAGACAGGGGCATGGGCTGAAGCTTTCTTT. Full variable domain (rest looked up from reference TRBV5-1 and TRBJ1-1): KAGVTQTPRYLIKTRGQQVTLSCSPISGHRSVSWYQQTPGQGLQFLFEYFSETQRNKGNFPGRFSGRQFSNSRSEMNVSTLELGDSALYLCASSDKTGAWAEAFFGQGTRLTVV.